This T cell receptor (beta chain) is drawn from a study of blood T cell repertoires in COVID-19 (dated by TCRdb to 2018 to 2020). Regarding the study in general: Samples covering the acute and convalescent phases of COVID-19 were provided by collaborators in the United States, Italy and Spain. The material from the prospective study consisted of cDNA or gDNA derived from T cells, B-cell-depleted T cells, or PBMCs. The dataset comprised deeply sampled blood TCRbeta repertoires from subjects exposed to, actively infected with, or recovered from COVID-19. A freely available public database, intended as a resource for researchers studying the immune response to SARS-CoV-2, is where the repertoires were released. The samples were drawn from the first 160 participants of the ongoing ImmuneRACE study and from more than 1,000 subjects provided by 6 global collaborators. A de-identified subject ID, COVID-19 status, age in years and sex were almost always included in the sample metadata. Where available, HLA class I and class II types were taken from metadata supplied by the sample provider and were not determined by assay-based typing.

Each collaborating institution followed its own protocols to collect whole blood in K2EDTA tubes. Collaborator samples were shipped for TCRbeta analysis as frozen whole blood, isolated PBMCs, or DNA extracted from either sample type. Study-wide conclusions, independent of this receptor: The amount of clinical and demographic metadata varied by source and participant and was provided uncurated.

CDR1 SGHTA and CDR2 FQGNSA are derived from the germline V gene. The CDR3 runs 12 residues from the cysteine to the phenylalanine. Only the CDR3 part of the read is kept: 36 bases, read in frame from the first base. The junction carries 7 bases between V and J, which are trimmed by 1 base and 7 bases respectively. Notes on this clone: Its antigen has not been determined. Per-base quality was not reported, and no clone a single base away is much larger than it.

TCRbeta CDR3 regions were amplified from genomic DNA by means of the immunoSEQ Assay, a bias-controlled multiplex PCR. For the original study's pipeline: The number of nucleated cells in each sample was estimated from the amplification of reference gene primers within the assay. To quantify the absolute abundance of each unique TCRbeta CDR3 rearrangement, sequence reads were collapsed and filtered. For each sample, productive Simpson clonality was calculated by taking the square root of Simpson's diversity index across productive rearrangements. In TCRdb, the immuneACCESS table is reduced to in-frame sequences with V and J assigned. These tables do not hold every clone; where another copy was compared, an unresolved V gene accounts for under half, and the others remain unexplained. The V and J calls and clone size are taken from that table; D and trimming were inferred from the DNA. The sample data list some 170,000 clones, and about 85% of these were observed just once. Jointly, the top ten make up approximately 0.99% of the sample.

The rearrangement combines TRBV7-2 with TRBJ2-5, with the D gene too uncertain to name. This sequence originates from a man in his forties or fifties with acute or convalescent COVID-19. Sequencing input: peripheral blood. The DNA sequence follows: TGTGCCAGCAGCTTAGGTATTGTGACCCAGTACTTC. Translated, it gives CASSLGIVTQYF.